The source of this T cell receptor beta chain is a study of T cells expressing NK-cell markers. In the study overall: Obtained from sorted CD3+CD56+NKG2C+, CD3+CD56+NKG2C- and CD3+CD56-NKG2C+ T cells were the TCR beta repertoires.

In generating TCR beta cDNA, 5'RACE template switching with UMIs was used. TCRdb reprocessed the 5' RACE reads, keeping one entry per CDR3 protein, no DNA. The sample has some 140,000 distinct CDR3 sequences. A remark on this clonotype: The antigen is unknown.

Study conclusions and caveats: The HCMV specificity of the expanded NKG2C+ T cell clones stayed unresolved.

Germline V gene sequence: CDR1 SEHNR, CDR2 FQNEAQ (reference sequence). The length of the CDR3 is 12 residues. This TCR derives from a woman between 45 and 60 years old in good health. Sequenced sample: blood T cells: a sorted CD56 or NKG2C T cell subset, CD4+ or CD8+ T cells, or bulk PBMC T cells (not recorded which). The V gene is TRBV7-9, the J gene TRBJ2-2. The CDR3 is CASSLSTGELFF.